In its sample, the clone carrying this T cell receptor (beta chain) was seen a few times. Its antigen is still unknown. CDR1 MNHNS and CDR2 SASEGT come from the germline V gene. Trimming took 3 bases from V and 4 from J, leaving 12 bases between them. The CDR3 length is 14 residues. The sample comes from a study of a mutant IDH1 vaccine in newly diagnosed glioma. For the study at large: Sex among treated patients split 62.5% male, roughly 38% female; mean age was approximately 41 years. Study outcomes and limitations: Pseudoprogression showed no apparent link to changes in top peripheral T cell clonotypes. Researchers report vaccine-induced immune responses in approximately 94% of patients.

Assay: immunoSEQ multiplex PCR; the TCRdb copy retains only in-frame clones and omits some. The sample has 45,000 to 60,000 clones, 70% to 80% seen once. As for time point: baseline, week 1 (first vaccination visit). Sample treatment: pre-vaccination baseline after standard-of-care therapy. New IDH1-mutant, ATRX-lost WHO grade 3 or 4 astrocytomas occurred in donors. The chain employs TRBV6-1 and TRBJ1-1; D unclear. This TCR came from a woman between 40 and 50 years old with glioma. Source: PBMCs, taken from a glioma patient treated with radiotherapy, temozolomide or both. The CDR3 DNA sequence: TGTGCCAGCAGTGAGCTCCGTAGATCCACTGAAGCTTTCTTT. It yields the protein CASSELRRSTEAFF.